Listed below are T cell receptor beta chains from one sample, sequenced in a study of blood T cells in healthy people across ages. TCRdb ran MiXCR on the 5' RACE reads and lists one entry per CDR3 protein. The table records around 780,000 distinct CDR3 sequences, around 25% of them present only once. This sample also appeared in a second study, on T cells of mothers and their children.

The sequenced sample was blood. These receptors were obtained from a boy younger than 18 in good health. The CDR3 runs from the conserved cysteine through the conserved F or W. A D gene is named only where the DNA matches it firmly. Only some rows state a clone size, as once, few, many or a class for expanded clones.

TGCAGTGCTAGAGCGAATGATCGGACCCTATCACTAGCCAAAAACATTCAGTACTTC	CSARANDRTLSLAKNIQYF	-	TRBJ2-4	TRBV20-1	-
TGTGCCATCAGACCTACCACAGGGGATTCACCCCTCCACTTT	CAIRPTTGDSPLHF	few	TRBJ1-6	TRBV10-3	TRBD1
TGCGCCAGCAGCGCCGGGAGGTACGGGCAGTACTTC	CASSAGRYGQYF	few	TRBJ2-7	TRBV5-1	TRBD2
TGCGCCAGCAGCCCGCGGGGACAGGGTTATGGCTACACCTTC	CASSPRGQGYGYTF	many	TRBJ1-2	TRBV7-6	TRBD1
TGTGCCAGCAGTGTCTCCGGACTAGCGGGGGGGAAGTACGAGCAGTACTTC	CASSVSGLAGGKYEQYF	-	TRBJ2-7	TRBV28	TRBD2
TGTGCCAGCAGTTACTTGAACGGGGGGACAGGGAACGTCCTGACTTTC	CASSYLNGGTGNVLTF	few	TRBJ2-6	TRBV6-6	TRBD1
TGTGCCAGCAGTTTAGGTGGAGGCGCCCTCCACGAGCAGTACTTC	CASSLGGGALHEQYF	-	TRBJ2-7	TRBV12-3/TRBV12-4	-
TGCAGTGCTAGCCCCACAGGGGGCGGGTACGAGCAGTACTTC	CSASPTGGGYEQYF	-	TRBJ2-7	TRBV20-1	TRBD1
TGTGCCAGCAGTGGGGCTTCGGGGACCTACAATGAGCAGTTCTTC	CASSGASGTYNEQFF	many	TRBJ2-1	TRBV12-3/TRBV12-4	-
TGTGCCAGCAGCCAAGAAAGGGGACAAGGCTACACCTTC	CASSQERGQGYTF	-	TRBJ1-2	TRBV4-2	-
TGTGCCAGCTCACCTAACCGAGAGACCCAGTACTTT	CASSPNRETQYF	-	TRBJ2-3	TRBV18	-
TGCAGTGCCGTACACGGAAATACGCAGTATTTT	CSAVHGNTQYF	few	TRBJ2-3	TRBV20-1	-
TGTGCCACCAGTGATTTCACCAGCGGGAGGTCCTACAATGAGCAGTTCTTC	CATSDFTSGRSYNEQFF	-	TRBJ2-1	TRBV24-1	TRBD2
TGTGCCAGCAGCGTAGATGGAGGTAGCGGTGAGCAGTTCTTC	CASSVDGGSGEQFF	-	TRBJ2-1	TRBV9	-
TGTGCCAGCAGGTCTCTAGCGGGGGCGAACACCGGGGAGCTGTTTTTT	CASRSLAGANTGELFF	few	TRBJ2-2	TRBV2	TRBD2
TGTGCCAGCAGCGTGGACAGCTTGGACACTGAAGCTTTCTTT	CASSVDSLDTEAFF	few	TRBJ1-1	TRBV9	-
TGTGCCACCAGCAGTGAGGGGTGGGGACGGGACTCTGGGGCCAACGTCCTGACTTTC	CATSSEGWGRDSGANVLTF	-	TRBJ2-6	TRBV15	-
TGTGCCAGCAGCGACCGGGACTCGGACCAAGAGGGGGAGTACTTC	CASSDRDSDQEGEYF	-	TRBJ2-5	TRBV7-3	-
TGTGCTGCTCCGCCCAACCCGGTGACCAGCTATCAGCCCCAGCATTTT	CAAPPNPVTSYQPQHF	-	TRBJ1-5	TRBV6-2/TRBV6-3	-
TGTGCCAGCAGTAAACTAGCCCCCAAAGAGACCCAGTACTTC	CASSKLAPKETQYF	-	TRBJ2-5	TRBV12-3/TRBV12-4	-
TGTGCCTGGAGTCAGGGGCTAGCTGGCACAGATACGCAGTATTTT	CAWSQGLAGTDTQYF	-	TRBJ2-3	TRBV30	-
TGCGCCAGCAGCTTGGTATTCGGTACAACTAATGAAAAACTGTTTTTT	CASSLVFGTTNEKLFF	-	TRBJ1-4	TRBV5-1	-
TGTGCCAGCAGCTTTGGTGCGTCTACAGGGCCCGAGACCCAGTACTTC	CASSFGASTGPETQYF	few	TRBJ2-5	TRBV7-2	-
TGTGCCAGCAGCCACCCGGACAGCGGGCATGGCTACACCTTC	CASSHPDSGHGYTF	few	TRBJ1-2	TRBV4-2	-
TGTGCCCGGGGGCCTACTAACTATGGCTACACCTTC	CARGPTNYGYTF	-	TRBJ1-2	TRBV19	-
TGCGCCAGCAGGCAGGGGTCAACCACAGATACGCAGTATTTT	CASRQGSTTDTQYF	few	TRBJ2-3	TRBV5-1	-
TGCAGTGGAAGAGGGGAGGATGGCTACGCCTTC	CSGRGEDGYAF	-	TRBJ1-2	TRBV20-1	-
TGTGCCACCGGCAGAGAGAGCATTCCGAATCAGCCCCAGCATTTT	CATGRESIPNQPQHF	-	TRBJ1-5	TRBV15	-
TGCAGTGCTAGATGGTATCCGGGACAGGGGGCTAGAGAGCAGTACTTC	CSARWYPGQGAREQYF	few	TRBJ2-5	TRBV20-1	TRBD1
TGTGCCAGCAGCGCGTCCCGGGACCCGTCGGCCAAAAACATTCAGTACTTC	CASSASRDPSAKNIQYF	-	TRBJ2-4	TRBV9	-
TGTGCCAGCAGCTTAAGACAGGGGGTTAATGAAAAACTGTTTTTT	CASSLRQGVNEKLFF	-	TRBJ1-4	TRBV9	TRBD1
TGCGCCAGCAGCTCCGCTCATAGGAAGCCCAATGAGCAGTTCTTC	CASSSAHRKPNEQFF	-	TRBJ2-1	TRBV5-1	-
TGTGCCAGCAGCCCCGGACTAGCGGGGATCGGTGAGCAGTTCTTC	CASSPGLAGIGEQFF	few	TRBJ2-1	TRBV3-1	TRBD2
TGTGCCAGCAGTTTGCCGACTAGCGGGGGGGACACCGGGGAGCTGTTTTTT	CASSLPTSGGDTGELFF	-	TRBJ2-2	TRBV28	TRBD2
TGTGCCAGCAGTCGGGACAGGGGATTTGGAAACACCATATATTTT	CASSRDRGFGNTIYF	-	TRBJ1-3	TRBV12-3/TRBV12-4	TRBD1
TGTGCCAGCAGCTTGGGGGGGGGAACGCAGTATTTT	CASSLGGGTQYF	many	TRBJ2-3	TRBV27	TRBD2
TGTGCCAGCTCACCGGTCGCGGTCGGAGACACCGGGGAGCTGTTTTTT	CASSPVAVGDTGELFF	-	TRBJ2-2	TRBV18	-
TGCGCCAGCAGCCCATGGGACAGTAGCAATCAGCCCCAGCATTTT	CASSPWDSSNQPQHF	-	TRBJ1-5	TRBV4-1	TRBD1
TGTGCCAGCAGCGTAGGGGTAGCGGGGGTTGTCACAGATACGCAGTATTTT	CASSVGVAGVVTDTQYF	few	TRBJ2-3	TRBV9	TRBD2
TGCAGTGCTAGACCATACTATGGCTACACCTTC	CSARPYYGYTF	-	TRBJ1-2	TRBV20-1	-
TGTGCCAGCAGTTACTCGACGGTCCAAGGAGAGACCCAGTACTTC	CASSYSTVQGETQYF	-	TRBJ2-5	TRBV6-5	-
TGCGCCAGCAGTGAGCCTTTCCGGACAGGAAGGGTGTCGGAGACCCAGTACTTC	CASSEPFRTGRVSETQYF	few	TRBJ2-5	TRBV10-2	TRBD1
TGCAGTGCTTCAGGGGTCGGGGCCAACGTCCTGACTTTC	CSASGVGANVLTF	-	TRBJ2-6	TRBV20-1	-